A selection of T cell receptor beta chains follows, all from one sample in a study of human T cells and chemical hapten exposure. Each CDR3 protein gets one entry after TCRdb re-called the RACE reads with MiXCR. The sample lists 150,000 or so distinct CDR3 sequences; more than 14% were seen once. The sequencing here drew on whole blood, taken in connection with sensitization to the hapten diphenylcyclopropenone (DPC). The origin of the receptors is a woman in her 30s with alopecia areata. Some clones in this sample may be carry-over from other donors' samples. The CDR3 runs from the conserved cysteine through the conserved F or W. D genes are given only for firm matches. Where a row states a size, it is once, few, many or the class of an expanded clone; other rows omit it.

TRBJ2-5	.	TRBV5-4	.	CASSLADRPETQYF	TGTGCCAGCAGCTTGGCCGACCGCCCAGAGACCCAGTACTTC
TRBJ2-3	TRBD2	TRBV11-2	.	CASSLFLAGGPDTQYF	TGTGCCAGCAGCTTATTCCTAGCGGGAGGGCCGGATACGCAGTATTTT
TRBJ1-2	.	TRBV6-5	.	CASSSRVTGYGYTF	TGTGCCAGCAGCTCGCGTGTGACAGGCTATGGCTACACCTTC
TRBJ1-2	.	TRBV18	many	CASSQGSGATGYGYTF	TGTGCCAGCTCTCAAGGTTCAGGGGCGACTGGCTATGGCTACACCTTC
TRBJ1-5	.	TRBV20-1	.	CSAGEDSYSNQPQHF	TGCAGTGCAGGGGAAGACAGCTATAGCAATCAGCCCCAGCATTTT
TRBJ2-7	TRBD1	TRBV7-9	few	CASSRGQGTYEQYF	TGTGCCAGCAGCCGCGGACAGGGGACCTACGAGCAGTACTTC
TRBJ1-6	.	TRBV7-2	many	CASSLTLGEPLHF	TGTGCCAGCAGCTTAACTTTAGGGGAGCCCCTCCACTTT
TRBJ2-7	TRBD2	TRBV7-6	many	CASSLAGTSPLEQYF	TGTGCCAGCAGCTTAGCGGGGACTAGCCCCCTCGAGCAGTACTTC
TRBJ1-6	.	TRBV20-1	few	CSARGGGSGNSPLHF	TGCAGTGCTAGAGGAGGGGGGTCAGGCAATTCACCCCTCCACTTT
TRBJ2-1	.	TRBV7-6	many	CASSPNLVGGEQFF	TGTGCCAGCAGCCCCAACCTCGTCGGGGGTGAGCAGTTCTTC
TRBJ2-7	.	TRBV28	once	CASSSSGREQYF	TGTGCCAGCAGTTCCTCCGGGCGCGAGCAGTACTTC
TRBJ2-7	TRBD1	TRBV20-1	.	CSAADRDSRKLLYEQYF	TGCAGTGCCGCGGACAGGGATAGCCGAAAACTCCTCTACGAGCAGTACTTC
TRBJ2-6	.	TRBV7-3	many	CASSSGRRGLDSGANVLTF	TGTGCCAGCAGCTCAGGTCGGCGGGGGCTCGACTCTGGGGCCAACGTCCTGACTTTC
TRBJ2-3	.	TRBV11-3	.	CASSFAPQDGDTQYF	TGTGCCAGCAGCTTTGCCCCGCAGGACGGAGATACGCAGTATTTT
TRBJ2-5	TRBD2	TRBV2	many	CASRATSVGETQYF	TGTGCCAGCAGAGCGACTAGCGTAGGAGAGACCCAGTACTTC
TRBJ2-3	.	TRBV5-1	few	CASSWGSGSTSTDTQYF	TGCGCCAGCAGCTGGGGGAGCGGATCAACTAGCACAGATACGCAGTATTTT
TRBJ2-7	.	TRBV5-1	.	CASSRGQESSYEQYF	TGCGCCAGCAGTCGAGGTCAGGAGAGCTCCTACGAGCAGTACTTC
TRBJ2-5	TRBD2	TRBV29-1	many	CSVLGLAGQETQYF	TGCAGCGTGTTAGGACTAGCGGGACAAGAGACCCAGTACTTC
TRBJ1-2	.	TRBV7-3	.	CASGSQANYGYTF	TGTGCCAGCGGATCCCAGGCTAACTATGGCTACACCTTC
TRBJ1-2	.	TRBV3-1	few	CASSQGTANYGYTF	TGTGCCAGCAGCCAAGGGACAGCTAACTATGGCTACACCTTC
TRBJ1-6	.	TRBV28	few	CASTSPGGPTYNSPLHF	TGTGCCAGCACCAGCCCTGGAGGGCCCACCTATAATTCACCCCTCCACTTT
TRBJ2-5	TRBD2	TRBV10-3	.	CAIGIGTNQETQYF	TGTGCCATCGGAATCGGGACTAACCAAGAGACCCAGTACTTC
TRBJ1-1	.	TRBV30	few	CAWSIFANTEAFF	TGTGCCTGGAGTATTTTTGCGAACACTGAAGCTTTCTTT
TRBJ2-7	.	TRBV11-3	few	CASSLVSVGPHEQYF	TGTGCCAGCAGCTTAGTAAGCGTGGGGCCCCACGAGCAGTACTTC
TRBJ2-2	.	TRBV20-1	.	CSARNRPGELFF	TGCAGTGCTAGAAATAGACCCGGGGAGCTGTTTTTT
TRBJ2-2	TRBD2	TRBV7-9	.	CASSPLAGVTTGELFF	TGTGCCAGCAGCCCACTAGCGGGAGTCACCACCGGGGAGCTGTTTTTT
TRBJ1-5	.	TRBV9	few	CASSMGGYQPQHF	TGTGCCAGCAGCATGGGGGGGTATCAGCCCCAGCATTTT
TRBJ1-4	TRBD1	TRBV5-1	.	CASSPGDRDTLKLFF	TGCGCCAGCAGCCCCGGCGACAGGGATACACTGAAACTGTTTTTT
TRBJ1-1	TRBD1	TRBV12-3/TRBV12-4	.	CASSAHTGGHEAFF	TGTGCCAGCAGTGCTCATACAGGGGGCCATGAAGCTTTCTTT
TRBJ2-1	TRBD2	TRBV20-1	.	CSARVVGGPETKANEQFF	TGCAGTGCTAGAGTAGTGGGAGGGCCCGAGACCAAAGCTAATGAGCAGTTCTTC
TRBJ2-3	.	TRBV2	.	CATPGASSPGETQYF	TGTGCCACCCCTGGGGCTTCCTCGCCGGGAGAAACGCAGTATTTT
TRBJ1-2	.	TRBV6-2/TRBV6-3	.	CASSLSLGPPDGYTF	TGTGCCAGCAGTTTATCGCTCGGGCCTCCTGATGGCTACACCTTC
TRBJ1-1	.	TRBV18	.	CASSPSRFEAFF	TGTGCCAGCTCACCGAGCAGGTTCGAAGCTTTCTTT
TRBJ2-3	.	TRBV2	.	CASNRAGTDTQYF	TGTGCCAGCAACAGAGCAGGCACAGATACGCAGTATTTT
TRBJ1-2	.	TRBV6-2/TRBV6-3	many	CASSYYGNYGYTF	TGTGCCAGCAGTTATTACGGCAACTATGGCTACACCTTC
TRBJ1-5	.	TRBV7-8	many	CASSLSEGNQPQHF	TGTGCCAGCAGCCTCTCCGAGGGCAATCAGCCCCAGCATTTT
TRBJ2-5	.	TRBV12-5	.	CASGDNSQETQYF	TGTGCTAGTGGCGACAACAGCCAAGAGACCCAGTACTTC
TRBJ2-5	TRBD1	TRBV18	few	CASSPGQGRETQYF	TGTGCCAGCTCACCTGGACAGGGGAGAGAGACCCAGTACTTC
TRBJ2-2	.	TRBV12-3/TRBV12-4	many	CASSGQTTGELFF	TGTGCCAGCAGCGGACAGACCACCGGGGAGCTGTTTTTT
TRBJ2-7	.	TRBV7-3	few	CASSSGTEYEQYF	TGTGCCAGCAGCTCCGGGACCGAATACGAGCAGTACTTC
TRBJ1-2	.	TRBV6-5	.	CASSLAGNGYTF	TGTGCCAGCAGTTTAGCAGGGAACGGCTACACCTTC
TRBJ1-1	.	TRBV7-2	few	CASSQDDRKAFF	TGTGCCAGCAGCCAAGACGACAGAAAAGCTTTCTTT